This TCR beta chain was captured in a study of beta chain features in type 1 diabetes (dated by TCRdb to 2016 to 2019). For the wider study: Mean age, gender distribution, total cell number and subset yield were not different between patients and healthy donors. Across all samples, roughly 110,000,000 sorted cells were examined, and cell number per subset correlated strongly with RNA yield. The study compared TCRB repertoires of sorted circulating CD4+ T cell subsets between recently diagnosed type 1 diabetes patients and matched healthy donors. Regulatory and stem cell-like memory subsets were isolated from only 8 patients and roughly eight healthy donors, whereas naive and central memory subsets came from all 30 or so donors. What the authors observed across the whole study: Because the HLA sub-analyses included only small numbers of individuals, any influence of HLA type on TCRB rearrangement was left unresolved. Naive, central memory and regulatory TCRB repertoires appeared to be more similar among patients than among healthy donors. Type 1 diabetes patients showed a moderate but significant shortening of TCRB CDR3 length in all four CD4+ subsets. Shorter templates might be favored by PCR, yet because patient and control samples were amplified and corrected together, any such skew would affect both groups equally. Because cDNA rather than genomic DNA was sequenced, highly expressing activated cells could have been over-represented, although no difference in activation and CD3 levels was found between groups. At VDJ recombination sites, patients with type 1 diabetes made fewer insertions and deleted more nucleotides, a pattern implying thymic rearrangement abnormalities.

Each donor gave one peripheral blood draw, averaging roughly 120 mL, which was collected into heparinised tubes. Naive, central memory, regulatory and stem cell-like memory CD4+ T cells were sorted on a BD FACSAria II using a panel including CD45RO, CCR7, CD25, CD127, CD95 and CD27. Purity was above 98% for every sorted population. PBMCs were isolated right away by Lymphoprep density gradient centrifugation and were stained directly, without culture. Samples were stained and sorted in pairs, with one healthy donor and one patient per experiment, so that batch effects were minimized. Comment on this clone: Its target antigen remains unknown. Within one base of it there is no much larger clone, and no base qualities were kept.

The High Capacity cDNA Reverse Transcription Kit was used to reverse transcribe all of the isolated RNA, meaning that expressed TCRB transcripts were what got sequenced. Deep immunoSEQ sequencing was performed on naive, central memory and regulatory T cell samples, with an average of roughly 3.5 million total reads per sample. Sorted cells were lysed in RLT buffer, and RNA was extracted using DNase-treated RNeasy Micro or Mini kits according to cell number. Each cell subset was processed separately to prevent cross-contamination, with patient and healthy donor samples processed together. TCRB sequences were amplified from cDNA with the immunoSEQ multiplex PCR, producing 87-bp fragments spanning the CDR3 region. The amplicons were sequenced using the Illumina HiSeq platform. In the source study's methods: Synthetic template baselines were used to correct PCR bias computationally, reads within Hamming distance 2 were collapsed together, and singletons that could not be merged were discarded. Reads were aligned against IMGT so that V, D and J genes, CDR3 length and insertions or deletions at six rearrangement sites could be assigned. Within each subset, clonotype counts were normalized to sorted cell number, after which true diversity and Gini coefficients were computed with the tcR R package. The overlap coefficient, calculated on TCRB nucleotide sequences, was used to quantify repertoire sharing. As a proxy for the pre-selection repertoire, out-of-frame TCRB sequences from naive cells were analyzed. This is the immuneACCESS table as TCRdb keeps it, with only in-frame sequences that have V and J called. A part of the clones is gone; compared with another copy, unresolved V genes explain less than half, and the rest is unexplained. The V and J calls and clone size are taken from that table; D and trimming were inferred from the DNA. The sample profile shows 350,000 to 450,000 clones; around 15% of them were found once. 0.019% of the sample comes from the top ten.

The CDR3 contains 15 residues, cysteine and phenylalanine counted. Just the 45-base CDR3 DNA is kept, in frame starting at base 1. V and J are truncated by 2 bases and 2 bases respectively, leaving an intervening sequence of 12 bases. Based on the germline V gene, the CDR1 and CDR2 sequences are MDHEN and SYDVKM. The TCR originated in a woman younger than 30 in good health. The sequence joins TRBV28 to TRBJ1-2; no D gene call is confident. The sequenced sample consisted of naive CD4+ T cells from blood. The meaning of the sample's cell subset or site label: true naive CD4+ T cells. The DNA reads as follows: TGTGCCAGCAGTTTAATAGGGAGAACCAACTATGGCTACACCTTC. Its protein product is CASSLIGRTNYGYTF.